The rows below give T cell receptor beta chains drawn from one sample of a study of blood T cell repertoires in COVID-19. Profiling relied on immunoSEQ multiplex PCR, and the TCRdb table lists in-frame clones only, not all of them. The sample carries 90,000 to 150,000 clones, over 75% recorded once. Input material: peripheral blood. All receptors come from a man between 65 and 79 years old with active or convalescent COVID-19. The CDR3 runs from the conserved cysteine through the conserved F or W. D genes are given only for firm matches. A clone size is listed for some rows: how often the clone was seen (once, few, many), or a class if it is expanded.

j_call v_call d_call clone_size cdr3_nt cdr3_aa
TRBJ1-3 TRBV7-8 - - TGTGCCAGCAGCCGAAACCAACAGGGATCTGGAAACACCATATATTTT CASSRNQQGSGNTIYF
TRBJ1-1 TRBV5-1 TRBD1 - TGCGCCAGCAGCGTGGGACAGCAAAACACTGAAGCTTTCTTT CASSVGQQNTEAFF
TRBJ2-7 TRBV29-1 TRBD1 - TGCAGCGTTAGTAAGGGACAGACCTACGAGCAGTACTTC CSVSKGQTYEQYF
TRBJ1-3 TRBV12-3/TRBV12-4 - - TGTGCCAGCAGTCCCATTTCCGGAAACACCATATATTTT CASSPISGNTIYF
TRBJ2-7 TRBV11-2 - few TGTGCCAGCAGCTTTTTCAGGGTCGCCATGGACGAGCAGTACTTC CASSFFRVAMDEQYF
TRBJ2-3 TRBV7-6 - - TGTGCCAGCAGCTTTACGGGGGGCACAGATACGCAGTATTTT CASSFTGGTDTQYF
TRBJ1-5 TRBV16 - - TGTGCCAGCAGCCAATCGGGCAGGGTTTTCCGCCAGCATTTT CASSQSGRVFRQHF
TRBJ1-1 TRBV12-3/TRBV12-4 - - TGTGCCAGCAGTCGGACAGTGAACACTGAAGCTTTCTTT CASSRTVNTEAFF
TRBJ2-1 TRBV6-6 - - TGTGCCAGCAGTCTAGGGGGTAGCGCCAATGAGCAGTTCTTC CASSLGGSANEQFF
TRBJ1-2 TRBV27 TRBD1 - TGTGCCAGCGGCGAACCGGGACAGGGGGGTGGCTACACCTTC CASGEPGQGGGYTF
TRBJ2-7 TRBV21-1 - - TGTGCCAGCGGGCACGGGAGTGTCTCCTACGAGCAGTACTTC CASGHGSVSYEQYF
TRBJ1-6 TRBV19 - - TGTGCCAGTAGTAGGGCAGTGGCCTTCGCGAATAATTCACCCCTCCACTTT CASSRAVAFANNSPLHF
TRBJ1-4 TRBV5-4 - few TGTGCCAGCAGCCGACCCGGGACAAATGCGAATGAAAAACTGTTTTTT CASSRPGTNANEKLFF
TRBJ2-7 TRBV19 - - TGTGCCAGTAGTCGCACTAGAGCTCTACTACCCGGGCAGTACTTC CASSRTRALLPGQYF
TRBJ2-3 TRBV9 - - TGTGCCAGCAGCGTCCGGGTTCAAAGCACAGATACGCAGTATTTT CASSVRVQSTDTQYF
TRBJ2-1 TRBV12-5 TRBD1 - TGTGCTAGTCTGGGACAGGGGGCAAATGAGCAGTTCTTC CASLGQGANEQFF
TRBJ1-6 TRBV27 - - TGTGCCAGCAGTTTATTTGAGGGTGGGAATTCATCCCTCCACTTT CASSLFEGGNSSLHF
TRBJ1-2 TRBV27 - once TGTGCCAGCAGTTTGGGCTCCTTGCAGAACTATGGCTACACCTTC CASSLGSLQNYGYTF
TRBJ1-2 TRBV2 TRBD1 - TGTGCCAGCAAAGGGGACCAGGGGGTTAGTGGCTACACCTTC CASKGDQGVSGYTF
TRBJ2-5 TRBV3-1/TRBV3-2 - - TGTGCCAGCAGCCAAGAGGGACAACGGAAAGAGTACTTC CASSQEGQRKEYF
TRBJ2-3 TRBV27 TRBD2 - TGTGCCAGGGGCCCAGGCGGGAGGGCCGCAGATACGCAGTATTTT CARGPGGRAADTQYF
TRBJ2-1 TRBV9 - - TGTGCCAGCAGCGTAGTCCCGGTCAATGAGCAGTTCTTC CASSVVPVNEQFF
TRBJ2-2 TRBV5-1 TRBD2 - TGCGCCAGCAGCTCGGCGGGAGGAGACACCGGGGAGCTGTTTTTT CASSSAGGDTGELFF
TRBJ1-1 TRBV27 - - TGTGCCAGCAGAATAAACAGGGTTGACACTGAAGCTTTCTTT CASRINRVDTEAFF
TRBJ2-7 TRBV6-5 - - TGTGCCAGCAGCCGTGAGAGCCTTTACTCCTACGAGCAGTACTTC CASSRESLYSYEQYF
TRBJ2-1 TRBV19 - - TGTGCCAGTAGTAGGCAGGGTAATGAGCAGTTCTTC CASSRQGNEQFF
TRBJ2-1 TRBV27 TRBD2 once TGTGCCAGCAGTTCGACTAGCGGGGCCTACAATGAGCAGTTCTTC CASSSTSGAYNEQFF
TRBJ2-1 TRBV27 TRBD1 - TGTGCCAGCAGTATAGTGACAGGGGCCGATGAGCAGTTCTTC CASSIVTGADEQFF
TRBJ2-3 TRBV11-3 TRBD1 - TGTGCCAGCAGCTTCGAGGGGGGACAGGGGGCGGACACGCAGTATTTT CASSFEGGQGADTQYF
TRBJ2-3 TRBV2 - - TGTGCCAGCAGTGAAGGTCCCTCCACAGATACGCAGTATTTT CASSEGPSTDTQYF
TRBJ2-2 TRBV10-2 - - TGCGCCAGCAGTGAGGTGCAGGGCTGGGACACCGGGGAGCTGTTTTTT CASSEVQGWDTGELFF
TRBJ1-1 TRBV6-1 - - TGTGCCAGCAGTGAAAAGGGGATTAACACTGAAGCTTTCTTT CASSEKGINTEAFF
TRBJ2-7 TRBV6-5 - - TGTGCCAGCCGCCCGGGGCAGGGGTACGAGCAGTACTTC CASRPGQGYEQYF
TRBJ2-1 TRBV10-2 - - TGCGCCAGCAGTGAACTTGAATTACTCTACAATGAGCAGTTCTTC CASSELELLYNEQFF
TRBJ2-5 TRBV10-3 - - TGTGCCATCAGTGACAGGGAAGAGACCCAGTACTTC CAISDREETQYF
TRBJ2-2 TRBV10-3 TRBD2 once TGTGCCTCAGGACTAGCGGAGAACACCGGGGAGCTGTTTTTT CASGLAENTGELFF
TRBJ1-3 TRBV6-5 TRBD1 - TGTGCCAGCAGGACACAGGGGTCGGCTGGAAACACCATATATTTT CASRTQGSAGNTIYF